These 20 T cell receptor beta chains were all obtained from the same sample, sequenced in a study of control samples from healthy donors and cancer patients. Clones were read by immunoSEQ multiplex PCR, and TCRdb kept only the in-frame ones, dropping some. The sample records around 120,000 clones, roughly 91% being singletons. Specimen: PBMCs. The receptors were sampled from a man aged 45-65 years with head and neck cancer.

This chain links TRBV2 with TRBJ2-1; TRBD2 agrees at 7 bases. The germline V gene encodes CDR1 SNHLY and CDR2 FYNNEI. Unmatched junction bases numbered 0, after V lost 4 bases and J lost 3 bases. The CDR3 has 13 residues. The CDR3, as DNA: TGTGCCAGCAGTGGGGACTACTACAATGAGCAGTTCTTC. Amino acid sequence: CASSGDYYNEQFF.

The chain has TRBV15 and TRBJ2-2; 8 nucleotides line up with TRBD1. There are 15 residues in the CDR3. The V and J ends lost 2 bases and 7 bases, in that order; junction bases with no gene match: 6. Germline lookup yields CDR1 LNHNV and CDR2 YYDKDF (reference sequence). The CDR3 nucleotides read TGTGCCACCAGCAGACCGACAGGGGATGGCGGGGAGCTGTTTTTT. Amino acids: CATSRPTGDGGELFF.

The chain links TRBV4-1 to TRBJ1-4; 7 positions match TRBD1. The CDR3 has 14 amino acids. Germline trimming cut 5 bases from V and 7 bases from J; bases unmatched to any gene: 7. Germline V gene sequence: CDR1 MGHRA, CDR2 YSYEKL. CDR3 bases: TGCGCCAGCAGCATACAGGGGTTTGGTGAAAAACTGTTTTTT. This sequence encodes CASSIQGFGEKLFF.

The gene calls are TRBV11-1 and TRBJ2-1; either TRBD1 or TRBD2 may fit D (6 bases each). V was pared by 3 bases and J by 3 bases, with 9 bases between. The CDR3 totals 14 residues. Germline V gene sequence: CDR1 SGHAT, CDR2 FQDESV (reference sequence). Here the CDR3 reads CASSLGGSYNEQFF. In DNA, the CDR3 is TGTGCCAGCAGCTTGGGGGGCAGCTACAATGAGCAGTTCTTC. Filled out from reference TRBV11-1 and TRBJ2-1, the complete variable domain reads EAEVAQSPRYKITEKSQAVAFWCDPISGHATLYWYRQILGQGPELLVQFQDESVVDDSQLPKDRFSAERLKGVDSTLKIQPAELGDSAMYLCASSLGGSYNEQFFGPGTRLTVL.

This clone appeared once. The V gene is TRBV7-2, the J gene TRBJ1-2; no definite D call. This CDR3 contains 14 residues. Germline CDR1 and CDR2: SGHTA and FQGNSA. Trimming pared 1 base from V and 2 bases from J, leaving 8 bases between. CDR3 region: CASSLEGSNYGYTF. CDR3 nucleotides: TGTGCCAGCAGCTTAGAAGGGTCGAACTATGGCTACACCTTC.

This chain uses TRBV30 with TRBJ2-7; maybe TRBD2 (6 bases). Germline V gene sequence: CDR1 GTSNPN, CDR2 SVGIG (reference sequence). This CDR3 is built from 13 residues. The V and J ends lost 2 bases and 4 bases respectively, with 12 bases between them. CDR3 loop: CAWSLGGGYEQYF. The CDR3 region has the DNA TGTGCCTGGAGTCTGGGGGGTGGGTACGAGCAGTACTTC. Full variable domain (outside the CDR3, taken from reference TRBV30 and TRBJ2-7): SQTIHQWPATLVQPVGSPLSLECTVEGTSNPNLYWYRQAAGRGLQLLFYSVGIGQISSEVPQNLSASRPQDRQFILSSKKLLLSDSGFYLCAWSLGGGYEQYFGPGTRLTVT.

The chain recombines TRBV3-1 (or the pseudogene TRBV3-2) with TRBJ2-3; 8 bases map to TRBD2. Looked up from germline, CDR1 is LGHDT and CDR2 is YNNKEL (reference sequence). The CDR3 sequence is 15 residues long. The trim removed 0 bases at V and 1 base at J, leaving 0 bases unmatched. CDR3 region: CASSQERGGTDTQYF. The CDR3 DNA is TGTGCCAGCAGCCAAGAGCGGGGGGGCACAGATACGCAGTATTTT.

This clone was seen only once. This sequence joins TRBV5-1 and TRBJ2-5, with TRBD2 matching 9 bases. The V segment lost 6 bases and the J segment 3 bases; nucleotides outside the gene matches: 3. CDR3 length: 13 residues. Germline CDR1 SGHRS, CDR2 YFSETQ. CDR3 nucleotide sequence: TGCGCCAGCAAAAGACTAGCGGAAGAGACCCAGTACTTC. This translates into CASKRLAEETQYF. Supplemented by reference TRBV5-1 and TRBJ2-5, the full variable domain reads KAGVTQTPRYLIKTRGQQVTLSCSPISGHRSVSWYQQTPGQGLQFLFEYFSETQRNKGNFPGRFSGRQFSNSRSEMNVSTLELGDSALYLCASKRLAEETQYFGPGTRLLVL.

As for this clone: In the same sample, other DNA sequences code for this CDR3. This CDR3 is CASSPRTDTQYF. The CDR3 region has the DNA TGTGCCAGCTCACCACGGACAGATACGCAGTATTTT. The genes are TRBV18 and TRBJ2-3, with D unclear. V was cut by 1 base and J by 3 bases, with 2 bases left in between. The CDR3 spans 12 residues. Germline V gene data show CDR1 as KGHSH and CDR2 as LQKENI.

This chain joins TRBV5-4 and TRBJ2-7; 10 bases align to TRBD2. The CDR3 consists of 16 residues. V lost 0 bases, J lost 0 bases, and 3 bases stayed unmatched. The germline gives CDR1 SGHNT, CDR2 YYREEE (reference sequence). CDR3 DNA: TGTGCCAGCAGCTTGGCCTCTAGCGGGAGCTCCTACGAGCAGTACTTC. Translation: CASSLASSGSSYEQYF.

The rearrangement uses TRBV5-1 and TRBJ1-1, with a possible D match to TRBD1 (5 bases). The V and J ends lost 0 bases and 2 bases respectively, with 20 bases between them. In germline, CDR1 is SGHRS, CDR2 YFSETQ. The CDR3 has 18 residues. The CDR3 sequence is CASSLVGGLPTPNTEAFF. The DNA of the CDR3 is TGCGCCAGCAGCTTGGTTGGGGGACTTCCTACCCCAAACACTGAAGCTTTCTTT.

The V call is TRBV7-2, the J call TRBJ2-5, with TRBD2 matching 13 bases. The V and J ends lost 5 bases and 2 bases, in that order; junction bases with no gene match: 5. There are 16 residues in the CDR3. Looked up from germline, CDR1 is SGHTA and CDR2 is FQGNSA. This CDR3 is CASSLGLAGEQETQYF. The CDR3, as DNA: TGTGCCAGCAGCCTCGGACTAGCGGGGGAACAAGAGACCCAGTACTTC.

CDR3 DNA: TGTGCCAGCAGCTCCCGCTGGGGTCCCTACGAGCAGTACTTC. It codes for CASSSRWGPYEQYF. This rearrangement joins TRBV7-2 to TRBJ2-7, with unresolved D. This CDR3 region has 14 residues. Trimming took 4 bases from V and 2 from J, leaving 12 bases between them. CDR1 SGHTA and CDR2 FQGNSA come from the germline V gene.

CDR3 DNA: TGTGCCAGCAGCTTCAAGGGGACCGGGGAGCTGTTTTTT. Protein: CASSFKGTGELFF. This rearrangement joins TRBV11-3 to TRBJ2-2; tentatively, D is TRBD1 (5 bases). The germline V gene has CDR1 SGHNT and CDR2 YENEEA. The CDR3 sequence is 13 residues long. The V and J ends lost 3 bases and 5 bases respectively, with 7 bases between them.

The chain links TRBV28 to TRBJ1-2, with D possibly matching TRBD1 (5 bases). The CDR3 runs 17 residues. The V end was cut by 0 bases, the J end by 8 bases, with 22 bases between. Germline lookup yields CDR1 MDHEN and CDR2 SYDVKM. CDR3 residues: CASSLWGLSGSGDGYTF. The CDR3 DNA sequence: TGTGCCAGCAGTTTATGGGGGCTATCTGGTTCGGGAGACGGCTACACCTTC.

The V call is TRBV9, the J call TRBJ2-5, with unresolved D. The CDR3 is made up of 14 amino acids. Germline lookup yields CDR1 SGDLS and CDR2 YYNGEE. V lost 4 bases and J 5 bases, leaving 15 bases between the germline ends. The DNA of the CDR3 is TGTGCCAGCAGCCAAGGTTTTACTGAGGAGACCCAGTACTTC. The encoded protein is CASSQGFTEETQYF.

The V gene is TRBV5-6, the J gene TRBJ1-3; D is possibly TRBD1 (5 bases). The germline CDR1 and CDR2 sequences are SGHDT and YYEEEE. The CDR3 covers 15 residues. V dropped 0 bases and J dropped 2 bases, with 9 bases sitting between them. The CDR3 reads CASSLAMGPGNTIYF. For the CDR3, the DNA is TGTGCCAGCAGCTTGGCCATGGGACCTGGAAACACCATATATTTT.

CDR3 nucleotide sequence: TGTGCCAGCAGCTTTGAACCGACAGGGAGTCACTATGGCTACACCTTC. Translating gives CASSFEPTGSHYGYTF. The chain joins TRBV7-2 to TRBJ1-2, with TRBD1 identical over 7 bases. The ends lost 3 bases at V and 3 bases at J; junction bases unmatched: 10. There are 16 residues in the CDR3. From germline, CDR1 is SGHTA and CDR2 FQGNSA.

This clone was picked up one time. Written as DNA, the CDR3 is TGTGCCAGCGGCTCAAGGGGTGGCTACACCTTC. Its translation is CASGSRGGYTF. The rearrangement uses TRBV12-3 or TRBV12-4 and TRBJ1-2; D may be TRBD1 (5 bases). V lost 8 bases and J lost 7, with 11 bases in between. The CDR3 is 11 residues long.

The chain carries TRBV7-2 and TRBJ1-2; D possibly corresponds to TRBD1 (6 bases). CDR1 and CDR2 from the germline V gene are SGHTA and FQGNSA. V lost 3 bases and J 8 bases, leaving 19 bases between the germline ends. The CDR3 runs to 15 residues. The CDR3 spells CASSLAITGLQGYTF. The CDR3 DNA follows: TGTGCCAGCAGCTTGGCAATTACAGGGCTTCAGGGCTACACCTTC.